The clone carrying this T cell receptor (beta chain) occurred many times. Its antigen is still unknown. This entry comes from a study of T cell repertoires in cytomegalovirus infection. At the level of the study: Indications of both CMV infection and matching HLA type were provided by public TCR beta signatures. Notes on the study in general: Ex vivo responses were dominated by HLA-C-restricted CMV-specific TCR beta clonotypes. Summed frequency of shared TCR beta families picked out CMV carriers who also had the relevant HLA.

TCRdb analysed the reads with MiXCR anew, one entry per CDR3 protein. The sample has some 250,000 distinct CDR3 sequences; 8% to 9.5% are singletons. The source is a human donor in good health (CMV status not recorded). Some clones in this sample may be carry-over from other donors' samples. The sample consisted of PBMCs.

CDR3 nucleotides: TGTGCCAGCAGCTTAATGAGAAGCACTGAAGCTTTCTTT. This sequence encodes CASSLMRSTEAFF. The gene calls are TRBV7-3 and TRBJ1-1, with D uncertain. V lost 1 base and J 4 bases, leaving 7 bases between the germline ends. CDR1 is SGHTA and CDR2 is FQGTGA in the germline V gene. The CDR3 spans 13 residues. Looking up the rest from reference TRBV7-3 and TRBJ1-1 gives the full variable domain: GAGVSQTPSNKVTEKGKYVELRCDPISGHTALYWYRQSLGQGPEFLIYFQGTGAADDSGLPNDRFFAVRPEGSVSTLKIQRTERGDSAVYLCASSLMRSTEAFFGQGTRLTVV.